This TCR beta chain was recovered during a study of long-term antiretroviral therapy in people with HIV. Whole-study results and caveats: Following ART, diversity rose but still fell short of transplant donor controls.

This was the immunoSEQ v3.0 assay at survey level. Clones were read by immunoSEQ multiplex PCR, and TCRdb kept only the in-frame ones, dropping some. The sample has 15,000 to 20,000 clones, almost 80% seen once. Trimming removed 4 bases from V and 2 bases from J; junction bases left unmatched: 5. The CDR3 length is 16 residues. Germline V gene lookup returns CDR1 SGHNT and CDR2 YYREEE (reference sequence). Comments on this clone: Its antigen is as yet unknown.

The rearrangement uses TRBV5-4 and TRBJ2-3; TRBD2 agrees at 12 bases. This receptor was identified in a woman aged 40 to 49 with HIV. Specimen: unsorted PBMCs, collected 2.3 years after starting antiretroviral therapy. This chain's CDR3 is CASSRGLAGATDTQYF. The DNA for the CDR3 is TGTGCCAGCAGCAGGGGACTAGCGGGCGCCACAGATACGCAGTATTTT.